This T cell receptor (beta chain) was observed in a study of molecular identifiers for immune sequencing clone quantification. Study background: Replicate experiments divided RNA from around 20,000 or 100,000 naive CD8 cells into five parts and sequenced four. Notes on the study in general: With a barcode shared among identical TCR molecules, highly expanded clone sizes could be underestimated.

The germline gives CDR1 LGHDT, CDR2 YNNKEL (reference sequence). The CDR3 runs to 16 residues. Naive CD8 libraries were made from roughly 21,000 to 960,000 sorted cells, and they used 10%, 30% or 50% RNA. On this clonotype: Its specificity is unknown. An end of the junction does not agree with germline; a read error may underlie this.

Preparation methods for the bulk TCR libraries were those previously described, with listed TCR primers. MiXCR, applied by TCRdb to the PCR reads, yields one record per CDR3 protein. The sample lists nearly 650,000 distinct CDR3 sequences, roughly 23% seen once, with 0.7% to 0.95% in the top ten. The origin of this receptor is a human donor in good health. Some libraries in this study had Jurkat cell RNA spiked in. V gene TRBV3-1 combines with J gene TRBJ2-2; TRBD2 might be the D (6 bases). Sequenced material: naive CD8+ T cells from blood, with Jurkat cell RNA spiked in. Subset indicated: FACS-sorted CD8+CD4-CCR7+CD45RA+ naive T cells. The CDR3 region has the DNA TGTGTCAGCAGCCTTACACGGGACTCGAGGGCCGGGGAGCTGTTTTTT. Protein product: CVSSLTRDSRAGELFF.